These 5 T cell receptor beta chains originate from one sample sequenced in a study of shared clonotypes between healthy human individuals. The data were produced by immunoSEQ multiplex PCR, yet TCRdb's version contains in-frame clones alone and is incomplete. Of millions of clones listed, about 95% are singletons. Positively selected for CCR7, the CD45RO-negative cells used as naive CD8 cells excluded terminally differentiated effector memory CD45RA+ cells. The specimen sequenced was naive CD8+ T cells sorted from blood. The receptor source for this set is a man aged 18 to 29 in good health.

The chain recombines TRBV6-1 with TRBJ2-2, with no clear D. The CDR3 totals 13 residues. Looked up from germline, CDR1 is MNHNS and CDR2 is SASEGT. Trimming cost V 8 bases and J 2 bases, with 9 bases left between them. The CDR3 sequence: CASVAPNTGELFF. In DNA form, the CDR3 reads TGTGCCAGCGTCGCTCCAAACACCGGGGAGCTGTTTTTT.

In this sample, this clone turned up a few times. The V gene is TRBV6-5, the J gene TRBJ1-1; no firm D call. Germline CDR1 is MNHEY and CDR2 is SVGAGI. Trimming stripped 2 bases from V and 1 base from J, with 8 bases between. CDR3 length: 14 amino acids. In nucleotides, the CDR3 is TGTGCCAGCAGTTACCCGGGGAGGAACACTGAAGCTTTCTTT. This translates into CASSYPGRNTEAFF.

The V call is TRBV7-2, the J call TRBJ2-1, with 8 positions matching TRBD2. The CDR3 totals 15 residues. Germline V lookup: CDR1 SGHTA, CDR2 FQGNSA. The junction had 2 bases not matched to a gene; V was cut back by 2 bases and J by 2 bases. The CDR3 sequence is CASSLSSGPYNEQFF. CDR3 nucleotides: TGTGCCAGCAGCTTATCTAGCGGGCCCTACAATGAGCAGTTCTTC.

The chain uses TRBV7-3 and TRBJ2-1, with 12 bases matching TRBD1. The CDR3 spans 14 residues. Germline CDR1 SGHTA, CDR2 FQGTGA. The V and J ends lost 5 bases and 7 bases, in that order; junction bases with no gene match: 3. CDR3 sequence reads: CASSPGQGANEQFF. The DNA of the CDR3 is TGTGCCAGCAGCCCGGGACAGGGGGCAAATGAGCAGTTCTTC.

The CDR3 protein is CASSLGGSLFEQYF. CDR3 sequence (DNA): TGTGCCAGCAGCTTAGGAGGGAGTTTGTTCGAGCAGTACTTC. The rearrangement uses TRBV11-2 and TRBJ2-7; possible D gene TRBD2, 5 bases. CDR3 length equals 14 residues. CDR1 is SGHAT and CDR2 is FQNNGV in the germline V gene. V shed 1 base and J shed 6 bases, with 13 bases lying between them.